This TCR beta chain was obtained from a study of blood T cell repertoires in COVID-19. Study at large: Samples taken during acute and convalescent COVID-19 were collected in the United States, Italy and Spain. Sources were T cells, B-cell-depleted T cells, or PBMCs; the material itself was cDNA or gDNA.

In this sample, this clone turned up a few times. The V end lost 7 bases, the J end lost 0 bases, and 13 bases lay between the germline ends. Germline CDR1 is MNHEY and CDR2 is SVGAGI. CDR3 length: 15 amino acids. The authors' processing: Amplified reference gene primers provided the basis for estimating nucleated cell counts. Some clones are missing from TCRdb's copy, which holds only in-frame ones; the method was immunoSEQ multiplex PCR. V and J calls and clone size follow that table, whereas D and trimming were derived from the DNA. The repertoire has about 120,000 clones, about 90% of them found once; the top ten carry just under 30%.

The receptor comes from a woman in her 70s with acute or convalescent COVID-19. The sequenced sample consisted of peripheral blood. The chain employs TRBV6-5 and TRBJ1-5; perhaps TRBD1 as D (5 bases). For the CDR3, the DNA is TGTGCCAGCACCTTAGACAGCTATAGCAATCAGCCCCAGCATTTT. It yields the protein CASTLDSYSNQPQHF.